Shown below are 25 T cell receptor beta chains from a single sample sequenced in a study of beta chain features in type 1 diabetes. Every isolated RNA sample was fully reverse transcribed, so sequencing captured expressed TCRB transcripts. Produced via immunoSEQ multiplex PCR; TCRdb's table is partial and in-frame only. The sample holds roughly 450,000 clones, about an eighth seen once. The sample comprised naive CD4+ T cells from blood. The receptors shown here come from a woman aged 18-29 years in good health.

This clone was seen a few times. The rearrangement joins TRBV18 to TRBJ1-1; 7 bases match TRBD1. CDR3 length: 14 residues. V shed 3 bases, J shed 1 base, and the junction held 2 bases outside the gene matches. Germline CDR1 and CDR2: KGHSH and LQKENI. DNA of the CDR3: TGTGCCAGCTCACCGGGACAGACGAACACTGAAGCTTTCTTT. Amino acids: CASSPGQTNTEAFF.

The sample holds a few counts of this clone. The chain has TRBV29-1 and TRBJ2-7; D ambiguous. This CDR3 has 12 residues. Germline values: CDR1 SQVTM, CDR2 ANQGSEA. The V end was cut by 5 bases, the J end by 2 bases, with 10 bases between. DNA for the CDR3: TGCAGCGTTCGTTACGACGCCTACGAGCAGTACTTC. Its translation: CSVRYDAYEQYF.

There are a few counts of this clone. The V and J genes are TRBV7-2 and TRBJ2-3; 15 bases agree with TRBD2. This CDR3 has 14 residues. J was trimmed by 8 bases and V by 5 bases; bases with no gene match: 2. Germline V CDR1 and CDR2: SGHTA, FQGNSA. CDR3 sequence reads: CASSRGLAGGTQYF. CDR3 coding DNA: TGTGCCAGCAGCCGGGGACTAGCGGGAGGTACGCAGTATTTT.

The chain has TRBV5-6 and TRBJ1-5; possible D gene TRBD1, 5 bases. The CDR3 runs 14 residues. Germline V gene data show CDR1 as SGHDT and CDR2 as YYEEEE. Trimming removed 3 bases at V and 1 base at J, with 8 bases between. The CDR3, as DNA: TGTGCCAGCAGCTGGGGACGGAGCAATCAGCCCCAGCATTTT. This sequence encodes CASSWGRSNQPQHF.

This rearrangement joins TRBV7-2 to TRBJ2-6, with 7 bases fitting TRBD1. Germline CDR1 reads SGHTA; CDR2 reads FQGNSA. The CDR3 loop spans 18 amino acids. Germline trimming cut 5 bases from V and 3 bases from J; bases unmatched to any gene: 13. This chain's CDR3 is CASSLPTGKMSGANVLTF. CDR3 DNA sequence: TGTGCCAGCAGCCTGCCGACAGGGAAGATGAGTGGGGCCAACGTCCTGACTTTC.

The chain has TRBV7-3 and TRBJ2-3; 7 nucleotides line up with TRBD1. The CDR3 has 17 residues. J gave up 1 base and V 4 bases, and 11 bases lay outside the gene matches. CDR1 SGHTA and CDR2 FQGTGA come from the germline V gene. CDR3 nucleotides: TGTGCCAGCAGCTCCGGATCCCGACAGGGCCGCACAGATACGCAGTATTTT. This sequence encodes CASSSGSRQGRTDTQYF.

This clone was counted only a few times. The genes are TRBV9 and TRBJ2-7; no definite D call. The CDR3 loop spans 14 amino acids. Trimming took off 4 bases at V and 4 bases at J, with 15 bases between the two ends. The germline V gene has CDR1 SGDLS and CDR2 YYNGEE. Here the CDR3 reads CASSPTQTEYEQYF. In DNA form, the CDR3 reads TGTGCCAGCAGCCCTACTCAAACTGAGTACGAGCAGTACTTC.

This CDR3 reads CASSVEVALNSPLHF. CDR3 bases: TGTGCCAGCAGCGTAGAAGTGGCTCTGAATTCACCCCTCCACTTT. This chain connects TRBV9 to TRBJ1-6; D is uncertain. V shed 0 bases and J shed 7 bases, with 11 bases lying between them. Per germline, CDR1 SGDLS and CDR2 YYNGEE. The CDR3 has 15 residues.

V and J are TRBV11-2 and TRBJ2-5; a weak D match, TRBD2 (5 bases). There are 12 residues in the CDR3. In germline, CDR1 is SGHAT, CDR2 FQNNGV. Trimming left V 2 bases short and J 5 bases short, with 6 bases between. CDR3 protein: CASSLQRETQYF. The CDR3 nucleotides read TGTGCCAGCAGCTTACAGCGGGAGACCCAGTACTTC.

This sequence joins TRBV7-2 and TRBJ2-3, with 10 bases matching TRBD1. The J segment lost 7 bases and the V segment lost 1 base, leaving 11 bases of the junction unmatched. Germline assignment: CDR1 SGHTA and CDR2 FQGNSA. CDR3 length: 17 amino acids. The CDR3 DNA reads TGTGCCAGCAGCTTAGGAGGTCCGGGACAGGGGAAGAATACGCAGTATTTT. Protein sequence: CASSLGGPGQGKNTQYF.

V and J are TRBV18 and TRBJ2-1, with a weak D call TRBD1 (6 bases). Trimming left V 3 bases short and J 4 bases short, with 13 bases between. This CDR3 has 15 residues. From germline, CDR1 is KGHSH and CDR2 LQKENI. CDR3 sequence (DNA): TGTGCCAGCTCACCGGCCCGACAGGCATACAATGAGCAGTTCTTC. The encoded protein is CASSPARQAYNEQFF.

Only a few counts were recorded for this clone. The chain employs TRBV6-6 and TRBJ2-1; D is possibly TRBD1 (6 bases). Germline lookup yields CDR1 MNHNY and CDR2 SVGAGI (reference sequence). V lost 7 bases, J lost 8 bases, and 18 bases lay in between. The CDR3 length is 14 residues. In nucleotides, the CDR3 is TGTGCCAGCACAGGGGTGCATAAGACCCATGAGCAGTTCTTC. As protein: CASTGVHKTHEQFF.

This clone has more than one count but fewer than ten. The chain has TRBV2 and TRBJ2-3, with a weak D call TRBD2 (5 bases). The CDR3 sequence is 14 residues long. The V and J ends lost 6 bases and 0 bases respectively, with 10 bases between them. Germline V CDR1 and CDR2: SNHLY, FYNNEI. The CDR3, as DNA: TGTGCCAGCAGAATCAGGACTAGCACAGATACGCAGTATTTT. Amino acid sequence: CASRIRTSTDTQYF.

V is TRBV4-1 and J is TRBJ1-1, with D possibly TRBD1 on 6 matching bases. Germline CDR1 is MGHRA and CDR2 is YSYEKL. V was cut by 2 bases and J by 0 bases, with 13 bases left in between. This CDR3 is built from 16 residues. The CDR3 protein is CASSQLQGTMNTEAFF. DNA of the CDR3: TGCGCCAGCAGCCAACTTCAGGGGACCATGAACACTGAAGCTTTCTTT.

This clone was recorded a few times. J is TRBJ2-3 and V is TRBV7-2; D may correspond to TRBD1 or TRBD2 (5 bases each). Germline V CDR1 and CDR2: SGHTA, FQGNSA. The ends were cut back, 5 bases at V and 1 base at J, with 13 bases in the middle. There are 15 residues in the CDR3. CDR3 protein: CASSPKGRGTDTQYF. The CDR3 coding sequence is TGTGCCAGCAGCCCAAAGGGGCGGGGCACAGATACGCAGTATTTT.

This clone occurred a few times. This chain joins TRBV7-9 and TRBJ2-5, with a weak D call TRBD2 (5 bases). The V end lost 3 bases, the J end lost 5 bases, and 13 bases lay between the germline ends. Germline CDR1 SEHNR, CDR2 FQNEAQ (reference sequence). The CDR3 totals 14 residues. CDR3 in DNA: TGTGCCAGCAGCTTTGGATCTAGCTCGGAGACCCAGTACTTC. Protein sequence: CASSFGSSSETQYF.

CDR3 sequence: CASSNNRKLFF. CDR3 bases: TGTGCCAGCAGCAATAATAGAAAACTGTTTTTT. The chain links TRBV25-1 to TRBJ1-4; D gene unclear. Germline V CDR1 and CDR2: MGHDK, SYGVNS. The CDR3 extends over 11 amino acids. Trimming shortened V by 6 bases and J by 10 bases, and 9 bases separated the two germline ends.

This clone appeared a few times. This chain links TRBV5-6 with TRBJ2-3, with D maybe TRBD2 (6 bases). Trimming pared 4 bases from V and 3 bases from J, leaving 12 bases between. Germline CDR1 and CDR2: SGHDT and YYEEEE. The CDR3 consists of 14 residues. CDR3 region: CASSGGLRTDTQYF. Written as DNA, the CDR3 is TGTGCCAGCAGCGGAGGACTAAGGACAGATACGCAGTATTTT.

This clone was seen a handful of times. CDR3 sequence: CASSLRQLRSYNEQFF. CDR3 sequence (DNA): TGTGCCAGCAGTTTGCGACAGTTACGCTCCTACAATGAGCAGTTCTTC. The chain employs TRBV28 and TRBJ2-1; a possible D gene is TRBD1 (5 bases). The CDR3 is made up of 16 amino acids. Germline CDR1 MDHEN, CDR2 SYDVKM. V lost 3 bases, J lost 0 bases, and 12 bases lay in between. The whole variable domain, filled in from reference TRBV28 and TRBJ2-1, reads DVKVTQSSRYLVKRTGEKVFLECVQDMDHENMFWYRQDPGLGLRLIYFSYDVKMKEKGDIPEGYSVSREKKERFSLILESASTNQTSMYLCASSLRQLRSYNEQFFGPGTRLTVL.

J is TRBJ1-1 and V is TRBV7-9; a possible D gene is TRBD1 (5 bases). The CDR3 extends over 15 amino acids. Trimming removed 5 bases from V and 5 bases from J, with 18 bases in between. From germline, CDR1 is SEHNR and CDR2 FQNEAQ (reference sequence). Here the CDR3 reads CASSRPPFGGTEAFF. In DNA form, the CDR3 reads TGTGCCAGCAGCCGACCCCCCTTCGGGGGGACTGAAGCTTTCTTT.

The rearrangement joins TRBV4-2 to TRBJ2-2, with TRBD2 as a possible D gene (6 bases). V was cut by 0 bases and J by 4 bases, with 15 bases left in between. This CDR3 spans 17 amino acids. The V gene's germline CDR1 is LGHNA and CDR2 YNFKEQ. The CDR3 loop reads CASSQDTRGASTGELFF. The CDR3, as DNA: TGTGCCAGCAGCCAAGATACGCGGGGAGCGAGCACCGGGGAGCTGTTTTTT.

The chain has TRBV7-9 and TRBJ2-5; 11 bases map to TRBD1. Germline V gives CDR1 SEHNR, CDR2 FQNEAQ (reference sequence). The ends lost 5 bases at V and 5 bases at J; junction bases unmatched: 10. CDR3 size: 16 residues. CDR3 nucleotides: TGTGCCAGCAGCCCGACCTGGGACAGGGGGATGGAGACCCAGTACTTC. It specifies CASSPTWDRGMETQYF.

This clone was found a few times. The rearrangement joins TRBV11-2 to TRBJ2-1, with D tentatively TRBD2 (8 bases). Germline CDR1 SGHAT, CDR2 FQNNGV. Trimming pared 5 bases from V and 7 bases from J, leaving 21 bases between. The CDR3 has 16 residues. The CDR3 is CASSKIAGQISNEQFF. The CDR3 nucleotides are TGTGCCAGCAGCAAGATAGCGGGACAGATCTCGAATGAGCAGTTCTTC.

This clone was observed a few times. The chain has TRBV5-1 and TRBJ1-1; 7 nucleotides align to TRBD1. CDR3 length equals 14 residues. The V gene end was trimmed by 3 bases and the J gene end by 1 base; junction bases not matched to a gene: 3. Germline CDR1 reads SGHRS; CDR2 reads YFSETQ. This CDR3 reads CASSSQGRNTEAFF. Written as DNA, the CDR3 is TGCGCCAGCAGCTCACAGGGGAGGAACACTGAAGCTTTCTTT.

The genes are TRBV9 and TRBJ1-5; possibly TRBD1 for D (6 bases). Trimming shortened V by 4 bases and J by 11 bases, and 22 bases separated the two germline ends. Germline V gene sequence: CDR1 SGDLS, CDR2 YYNGEE. The CDR3 has 15 amino acids. In DNA, the CDR3 is TGTGCCAGCAGCAAAGAGGGATATGGGGACACGTCCCAGCATTTT. The encoded protein is CASSKEGYGDTSQHF. The full variable domain, completed using reference TRBV9 and TRBJ1-5, is DSGVTQTPKHLITATGQRVTLRCSPRSGDLSVYWYQQSLDQGLQFLIQYYNGEERAKGNILERFSAQQFPDLHSELNLSSLELGDSALYFCASSKEGYGDTSQHFGDGTRLSIL.